This passage covers 16 T cell receptor beta chains from one sample sequenced in a study of T-cell reconstitution after alpha-beta-depleted transplantation in children. Using unique molecular identifiers, the investigators prepared the TCRbeta library. Each CDR3 protein is one row after TCRdb ran MiXCR on the PCR reads. The table records some 450,000 distinct CDR3 sequences, 43% of them present only once. Sequenced material: PBMCs, taken before TCRalphabeta/CD19-depleted stem cell transplant. Receptors originate from a girl aged 2 to 10 with aplastic anemia, due to receive a stem cell transplant.

This clonotype was seen many times. The rearrangement joins TRBV24-1 to TRBJ2-3; D unresolved. This CDR3 region has 13 residues. The germline V and J ends were trimmed by 0 bases and 8 bases, with 8 bases remaining between them. Germline V gene lookup returns CDR1 KGHDR and CDR2 SFDVKD. CDR3: CATSDLKRSTQYF. In DNA form, the CDR3 reads TGTGCCACCAGTGATTTGAAGCGTTCTACGCAGTATTTT.

This clonotype appeared a few times. The CDR3 bases are TGTGCCAGCAGTGACGTCGGGACAGGGACCTACGAGCAGTACTTC. This encodes CASSDVGTGTYEQYF. This chain uses TRBV6-1 with TRBJ2-7; 9 bases align to TRBD1. Germline V CDR1 and CDR2: MNHNS, SASEGT. V lost 3 bases, J lost 2 bases, and 5 bases stayed unmatched. CDR3 length: 15 residues.

This clonotype was counted a few times. This chain connects TRBV6-2 or TRBV6-3 to TRBJ2-3; D ambiguous. Germline assignment: CDR1 MNHEY and CDR2 SVGEGT. V gave up 6 bases and J gave up 1 base, with 5 bases separating them. This CDR3 comprises 12 residues. The CDR3, as DNA: TGTGCCAGCAGCTGGCGCACAGATACGCAGTATTTT. It yields the protein CASSWRTDTQYF.

This sequence joins TRBV28 and TRBJ2-7, with 10 nucleotides matching TRBD2. This CDR3 has 17 residues. J was trimmed by 3 bases and V by 4 bases; bases with no gene match: 12. CDR1 is MDHEN and CDR2 is SYDVKM in the germline V gene. CDR3 in amino acids: CASSSSLAGASFYEQYF. CDR3 nucleotides: TGTGCCAGCAGTTCCAGCCTAGCGGGAGCTTCGTTCTACGAGCAGTACTTC.

At least ten counts were recorded for this clonotype. The chain combines TRBV5-1 with TRBJ2-3; D might be TRBD1 (6 bases). Germline values: CDR1 SGHRS, CDR2 YFSETQ. The CDR3 loop spans 14 amino acids. The V end lost 0 bases, the J end lost 2 bases, and 7 bases lay between the germline ends. In DNA, the CDR3 is TGCGCCAGCAGCTTGGTGGGGGCCACAGATACGCAGTATTTT. This gives the protein CASSLVGATDTQYF.

The rearrangement uses TRBV27 and TRBJ2-4, with D unresolved. The CDR3 has 14 residues. Germline V gene data show CDR1 as MNHEY and CDR2 as SMNVEV (reference sequence). With 5 bases removed from V and 6 bases from J, the gap between germline ends came to 14 bases. CDR3 sequence: CASSLRPVGNIQYF. CDR3 nucleotides: TGTGCCAGCAGTCTAAGGCCAGTAGGAAACATTCAGTACTTC.

The table lists this clonotype with a few counts. The chain is built from TRBV4-2 and TRBJ1-2, with TRBD1 matching over 8 bases. This CDR3 is built from 15 residues. J lost 3 bases, V lost 2 bases, and 5 bases had no gene match. Germline-derived CDR1 and CDR2 are LGHNA and YNFKEQ. CDR3 sequence (DNA): TGTGCCAGCAGCCAACCCGACAGGGGAGACTATGGCTACACCTTC. As protein: CASSQPDRGDYGYTF.

The V call is TRBV6-2 or TRBV6-3, the J call TRBJ2-3; weak D call: TRBD2 (7 bases). Between the trimmed V and J ends, which lost 6 bases and 4 bases, there was a span of 35 bases. This CDR3 comprises 21 residues. Per the germline V gene, CDR1 is MNHEY and CDR2 is SVGEGT. In DNA form, the CDR3 reads TGTGCCAGCAGCCTCCTCGGGGGGCGATTTGGGCGGCATCCACGGGCAGATACGCAGTATTTT. Amino acid sequence: CASSLLGGRFGRHPRADTQYF.

This clonotype was seen at least ten times. The rearrangement uses TRBV15 and TRBJ2-5; 8 bases align to TRBD1. This CDR3 region has 15 residues. With 1 base clipped from V and 4 bases from J, the junction kept 5 bases outside the gene matches. Germline V gives CDR1 LNHNV, CDR2 YYDKDF (reference sequence). CDR3 sequence: CATSRATGVLETQYF. The CDR3, as DNA: TGTGCCACCAGCAGAGCGACAGGGGTCCTAGAGACCCAGTACTTC.

This clonotype was detected only a few times. This rearrangement joins TRBV4-3 to TRBJ2-7; 10 bases align to TRBD2. CDR3 size: 15 residues. After removal of 2 bases from V and 6 bases from J, the junction contained 7 bases not matched to a gene. Germline loops: CDR1 LGHNA, CDR2 YSLEER. Written as DNA, the CDR3 is TGCGCCAGCAGCCAACTAGCGGGAGCCCCCAGCGAGCAGTACTTC. Translating it yields CASSQLAGAPSEQYF.

The CDR3 nucleotides are TGTGCCAGCAGCTTATGGACCCGAGGCGGCTACACCTTC. Its translation is CASSLWTRGGYTF. The chain employs TRBV5-5 and TRBJ1-2, with D uncertain. Germline CDR1 is SGHKS and CDR2 is YYEKEE (reference sequence). The CDR3 runs to 13 residues. Trimming took 2 bases from V and 8 from J, leaving 13 bases between them.

There are many counts of this clonotype. This chain links TRBV20-1 with TRBJ1-3; no clear D gene. Germline V gene sequence: CDR1 DFQATT, CDR2 SNEGSKA (reference sequence). CDR3 length equals 17 residues. With 3 bases removed from V and 0 bases from J, the gap between germline ends came to 18 bases. The CDR3 DNA is TGCAGTGCTAGGACCCTGGGCTTCGGATTCTCTGGAAACACCATATATTTT. Protein: CSARTLGFGFSGNTIYF.

This clonotype was detected only a few times. The gene calls are TRBV5-8 and TRBJ2-5, with 10 bases that match TRBD2. CDR1 and CDR2 (germline): SGHTS, YDEGEE. There are 17 residues in the CDR3. V lost 4 bases to trimming and J lost 4 bases; unmatched junction nucleotides: 13. CDR3 sequence (DNA): TGTGCCAGCAGCGGGGCCCTAGCGGGAGAGGTTCCAGAGACCCAGTACTTC. Translated, it gives CASSGALAGEVPETQYF.

In its sample, this clonotype was seen many times. The chain joins TRBV5-1 to TRBJ2-1, with TRBD2 identical over 11 bases. Per the germline V gene, CDR1 is SGHRS and CDR2 is YFSETQ. This CDR3 spans 15 amino acids. The junction had 6 bases not matched to a gene; V was cut back by 1 base and J by 9 bases. CDR3 DNA sequence: TGCGCCAGCAGCTTGCTAGCGGGAGGATTGGGTGAGCAGTTCTTC. This translates into CASSLLAGGLGEQFF.

This clonotype occurred a few times. V and J are TRBV2 and TRBJ2-7; D perhaps matches TRBD2 (5 bases). This CDR3 has 13 amino acids. Germline CDR1 is SNHLY and CDR2 is FYNNEI. Trimming left V 3 bases short and J 4 bases short, with 10 bases between. CDR3 loop: CASSDDYRYEQYF. In nucleotides, the CDR3 is TGTGCCAGCAGTGACGACTATAGATACGAGCAGTACTTC.

This clonotype showed up just a few times. The V and J genes are TRBV11-1 and TRBJ2-7, with D tentatively TRBD2 (6 bases). V lost 5 bases, J lost 5 bases, and 28 bases lay in between. Per germline, CDR1 SGHAT and CDR2 FQDESV (reference sequence). This CDR3 is 18 amino acids long. The CDR3 loop reads CASSPPAPGPGVRDEQYF. As DNA, the CDR3 is TGTGCCAGCAGCCCTCCGGCGCCCGGTCCGGGGGTAAGAGACGAGCAGTACTTC. Supplemented by reference TRBV11-1 and TRBJ2-7, the full variable domain reads EAEVAQSPRYKITEKSQAVAFWCDPISGHATLYWYRQILGQGPELLVQFQDESVVDDSQLPKDRFSAERLKGVDSTLKIQPAELGDSAMYLCASSPPAPGPGVRDEQYFGPGTRLTVT.